This record looks at one TCR beta chain sequence and its context. Its specificity is unknown. This sample was included in a study of cytotoxic CD8 clonotypes in ibrutinib-treated CLL. Findings of the study overall: Clonality correlated strongly with circulating CD8+ T cells and exceeded age-matched healthy donors at baseline. Clonality grew at ibrutinib response; at progression, it decreased back toward baseline.

V was pared by 5 bases and J by 0 bases, with 5 bases of the junction left unmatched. The CDR3 length is 15 residues. Germline CDR1 MDHEN, CDR2 SYDVKM. TCRdb's table, derived via immunoSEQ multiplex PCR, lists solely in-frame clones and lacks some. This repertoire shows 60,000 or so clones, around 52% found once; its top ten account for around 15%. Sample: PBMCs, taken after 12 months of ibrutinib treatment. This TCR was sampled from a human donor with chronic lymphocytic leukemia. The J gene is TRBJ2-3, the V gene TRBV28, with TRBD1 matching over 7 bases. The CDR3 bases are TGTGCCAGCAGTGATCCACAGGGGAGCACAGATACGCAGTATTTT. Translation gives CASSDPQGSTDTQYF.